These 8 T cell receptor beta chains were all obtained from the same sample, sequenced in a study of T cells after yellow fever vaccination (dated by TCRdb to the late 2010s). Sample treatment or condition, as interpreted from the label and publication: live attenuated yellow fever vaccine strain. Receptors were amplified or captured by 5' RACE. This sample was sequenced with an Illumina HiSeq 2500. The public reads were reprocessed in TCRdb via fastp at Q25 and MiXCR, keeping in-frame beta chains. Merged by CDR3 protein, the rows form single entries marked with the most common genes and DNA. Counted in this sample were 120,000 to 150,000 distinct CDR3 sequences; 7.7% of them appeared once. Roughly 0.73% of the sample rests with the top ten. This specimen was CD4+ T cells sorted from PBMCs, taken 5 days after the yellow fever booster vaccination. Receptor source: a man aged 25 to 40 who received the YFV17D yellow fever vaccine.

This clonotype was counted many times. The genes are TRBV7-2 and TRBJ2-7, with 10 bases matching TRBD2. The CDR3 extends over 14 amino acids. V lost 7 bases, J lost 3 bases, and 6 bases stayed unmatched. Germline V gene lookup returns CDR1 SGHTA and CDR2 FQGNSA. The CDR3 nucleotides read TGTGCCAGCAACCAACTAGCGGGAAACTACGAGCAGTACTTC. It codes for CASNQLAGNYEQYF.

This clonotype has at least ten counts. The chain joins TRBV5-5 to TRBJ2-7, with 7 bases lining up with TRBD2. Trimming cost V 1 base and J 1 base; bases outside gene matches: 2. CDR3 size: 14 residues. From germline, CDR1 is SGHKS and CDR2 YYEKEE (reference sequence). CDR3 protein: CASSLLGGSYEQYF. In DNA, the CDR3 is TGTGCCAGCAGCTTGTTGGGGGGGTCCTACGAGCAGTACTTC. Filled out from reference TRBV5-5 and TRBJ2-7, the complete variable domain reads DAGVTQSPTHLIKTRGQQVTLRCSPISGHKSVSWYQQVLGQGPQFIFQYYEKEERGRGNFPDRFSARQFPNYSSELNVNALLLGDSALYLCASSLLGGSYEQYFGPGTRLTVT.

Many counts were recorded for this clonotype. This chain joins TRBV20-1 and TRBJ2-1; the D gene is possibly TRBD1 (5 bases). The CDR3 totals 15 residues. CDR1 and CDR2 from the germline V gene are DFQATT and SNEGSKA (reference sequence). V lost 5 bases and J 5 bases, leaving 19 bases between the germline ends. The chain's CDR3 is CSAPHEQGFDNEQFF. The CDR3 nucleotides read TGCAGTGCTCCCCATGAGCAGGGTTTCGACAATGAGCAGTTCTTC.

This clonotype was seen many times. This sequence joins TRBV18 and TRBJ2-7; 9 bases align to TRBD2. Looked up from germline, CDR1 is KGHSH and CDR2 is LQKENI. V shed 1 base, J shed 3 bases, and the junction held 10 bases outside the gene matches. The CDR3 contains 17 residues. CDR3 nucleotides: TGTGCCAGCTCACCACTCCAACGACTAGCGGAACACTACGAGCAGTACTTC. This gives the protein CASSPLQRLAEHYEQYF.

This clonotype appeared many times. The V gene is TRBV20-1, the J gene TRBJ1-1; TRBD1 is a possible D gene (5 bases). Per germline, CDR1 DFQATT and CDR2 SNEGSKA (reference sequence). The length of the CDR3 is 12 residues. CDR3 nucleotides: TGCAGCTACTTAACAGGGAACACTGAAGCTTTCTTT. Encoded protein: CSYLTGNTEAFF.

The sample holds many counts of this clonotype. The chain joins TRBV11-2 to TRBJ2-6; perhaps TRBD2 as D (6 bases). V was cut by 1 base and J by 2 bases, with 15 bases left in between. Looked up from germline, CDR1 is SGHAT and CDR2 is FQNNGV. This CDR3 has 18 amino acids. Here the CDR3 reads CASSLVIGGPAGANVLTF. The CDR3 nucleotides are TGTGCCAGCAGCTTAGTTATCGGAGGGCCTGCTGGGGCCAACGTCCTGACTTTC.

This clonotype appeared many times. The chain has TRBV5-4 and TRBJ2-1; D is unclear. Germline-derived CDR1 and CDR2 are SGHNT and YYREEE (reference sequence). This CDR3 is 13 amino acids long. The V gene lost 2 bases and the J gene lost 10 bases, with 13 bases spanning the gap. CDR3 protein: CASSLRLSREQFF. The CDR3 DNA sequence: TGTGCCAGCAGCTTAAGACTCAGTAGGGAGCAGTTCTTC.

This clonotype has at least ten counts. The chain has TRBV6-1 and TRBJ2-7, with 8 bases fitting TRBD1. Germline CDR1 MNHNS, CDR2 SASEGT. The CDR3 runs 15 residues. V was clipped by 5 bases and J by 0 bases; unmatched bases: 6. Written as DNA, the CDR3 is TGTGCCAGCAGTCCCGGGGACAGGAGCTCCTACGAGCAGTACTTC. Protein sequence: CASSPGDRSSYEQYF.